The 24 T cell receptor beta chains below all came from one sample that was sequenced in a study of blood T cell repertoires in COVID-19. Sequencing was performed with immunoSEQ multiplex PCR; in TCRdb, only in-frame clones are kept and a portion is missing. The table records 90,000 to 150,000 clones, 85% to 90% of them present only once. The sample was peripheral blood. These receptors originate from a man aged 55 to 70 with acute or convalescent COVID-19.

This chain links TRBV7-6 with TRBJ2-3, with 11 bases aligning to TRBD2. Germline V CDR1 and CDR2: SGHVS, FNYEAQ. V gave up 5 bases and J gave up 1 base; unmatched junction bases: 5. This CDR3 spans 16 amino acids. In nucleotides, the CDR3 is TGTGCCAGCAGCGCTCTAGCGGGAGGTGGCACAGATACGCAGTATTTT. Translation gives CASSALAGGGTDTQYF.

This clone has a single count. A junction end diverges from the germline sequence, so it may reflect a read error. CDR3 sequence: CASRRPGVAGESQYF. CDR3 DNA sequence: TGTGCCAGCAGAAGACCGGGGGTAGCGGGAGAGTCCCAGTACTTC. V gene TRBV11-2 combines with J gene TRBJ2-5; 9 bases line up with TRBD2. Looked up from germline, CDR1 is SGHAT and CDR2 is FQNNGV. The CDR3 totals 15 residues.

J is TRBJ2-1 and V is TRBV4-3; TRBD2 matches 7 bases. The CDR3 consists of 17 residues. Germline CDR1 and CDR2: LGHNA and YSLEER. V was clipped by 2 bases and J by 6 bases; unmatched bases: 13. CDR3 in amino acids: CASSQSSLTGGSNEQFF. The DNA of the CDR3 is TGCGCCAGCAGCCAATCTAGTCTAACGGGAGGTTCCAATGAGCAGTTCTTC.

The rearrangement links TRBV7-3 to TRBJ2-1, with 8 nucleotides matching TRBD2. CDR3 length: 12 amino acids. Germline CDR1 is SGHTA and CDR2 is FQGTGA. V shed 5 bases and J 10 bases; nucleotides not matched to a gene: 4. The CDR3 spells CASSLPGGEQFF. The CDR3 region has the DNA TGTGCCAGCAGCCTACCGGGAGGGGAGCAGTTCTTC. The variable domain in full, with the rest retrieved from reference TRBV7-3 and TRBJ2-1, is GAGVSQTPSNKVTEKGKYVELRCDPISGHTALYWYRQSLGQGPEFLIYFQGTGAADDSGLPNDRFFAVRPEGSVSTLKIQRTERGDSAVYLCASSLPGGEQFFGPGTRLTVL.

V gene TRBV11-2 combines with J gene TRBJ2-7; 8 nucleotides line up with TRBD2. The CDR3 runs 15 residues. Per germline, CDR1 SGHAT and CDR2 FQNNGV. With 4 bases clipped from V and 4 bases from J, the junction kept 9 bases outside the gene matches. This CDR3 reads CASSSSGSMGYEQYF. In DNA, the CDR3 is TGTGCCAGCAGCTCCAGCGGGAGTATGGGATACGAGCAGTACTTC.

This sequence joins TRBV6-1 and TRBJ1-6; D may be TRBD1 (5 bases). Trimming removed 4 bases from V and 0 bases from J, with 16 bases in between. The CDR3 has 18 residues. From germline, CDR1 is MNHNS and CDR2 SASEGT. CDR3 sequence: CASSATLRASSYNSPLHF. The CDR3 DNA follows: TGTGCCAGCAGTGCTACTCTCAGGGCCAGCTCCTATAATTCACCCCTCCACTTT.

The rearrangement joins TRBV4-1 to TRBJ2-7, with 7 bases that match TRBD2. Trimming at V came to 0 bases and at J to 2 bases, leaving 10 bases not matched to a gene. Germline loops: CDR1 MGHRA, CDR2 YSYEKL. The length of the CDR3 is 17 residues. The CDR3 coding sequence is TGCGCCAGCAGCCAAGATTCGGGAGGCCCGACCCCCTACGAGCAGTACTTC. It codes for CASSQDSGGPTPYEQYF.

The chain's CDR3 is CAWSRGNSYNEQFF. As DNA, the CDR3 is TGTGCCTGGAGTCGCGGAAACTCCTACAATGAGCAGTTCTTC. The chain combines TRBV30 with TRBJ2-1; D not resolved. This CDR3 is 14 amino acids long. The germline V gene has CDR1 GTSNPN and CDR2 SVGIG (reference sequence). V dropped 2 bases and J dropped 0 bases, with 8 bases sitting between them.

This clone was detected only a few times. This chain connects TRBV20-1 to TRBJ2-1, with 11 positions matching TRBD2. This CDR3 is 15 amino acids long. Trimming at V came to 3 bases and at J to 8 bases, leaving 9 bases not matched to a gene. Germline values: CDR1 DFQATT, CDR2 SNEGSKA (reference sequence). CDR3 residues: CSASMGLAVDDEQFF. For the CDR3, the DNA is TGCAGTGCTAGTATGGGACTAGCGGTGGATGATGAGCAGTTCTTC.

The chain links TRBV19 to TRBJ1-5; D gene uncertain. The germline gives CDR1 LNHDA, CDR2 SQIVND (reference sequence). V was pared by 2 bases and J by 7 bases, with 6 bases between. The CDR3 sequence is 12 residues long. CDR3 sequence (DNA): TGTGCCAGTAGTATACCTCCCCAGCCCCAGCATTTT. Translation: CASSIPPQPQHF. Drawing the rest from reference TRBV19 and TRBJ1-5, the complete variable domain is DGGITQSPKYLFRKEGQNVTLSCEQNLNHDAMYWYRQDPGQGLRLIYYSQIVNDFQKGDIAEGYSVSREKKESFPLTVTSAQKNPTAFYLCASSIPPQPQHFGDGTRLSIL.

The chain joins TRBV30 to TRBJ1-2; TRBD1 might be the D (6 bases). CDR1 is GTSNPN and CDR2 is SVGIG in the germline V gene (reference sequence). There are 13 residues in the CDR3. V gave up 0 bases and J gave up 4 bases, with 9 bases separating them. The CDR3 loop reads CAWSVQGPYGYTF. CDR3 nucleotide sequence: TGTGCCTGGAGTGTACAGGGACCCTATGGCTACACCTTC.

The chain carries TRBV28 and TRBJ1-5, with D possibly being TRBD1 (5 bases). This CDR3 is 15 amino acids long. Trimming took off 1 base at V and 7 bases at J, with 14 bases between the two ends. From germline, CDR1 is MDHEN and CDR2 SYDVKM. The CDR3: CASSLLGVGGQPQHF. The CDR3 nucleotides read TGTGCCAGCAGTTTATTGGGGGTGGGAGGGCAGCCCCAGCATTTT.

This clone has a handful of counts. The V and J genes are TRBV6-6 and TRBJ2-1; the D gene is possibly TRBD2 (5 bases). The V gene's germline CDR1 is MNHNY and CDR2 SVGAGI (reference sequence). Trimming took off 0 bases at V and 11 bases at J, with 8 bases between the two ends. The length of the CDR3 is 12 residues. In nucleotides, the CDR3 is TGTGCCAGCAGTTACTCTGGACTCCAGCAGTTCTTC. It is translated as CASSYSGLQQFF.

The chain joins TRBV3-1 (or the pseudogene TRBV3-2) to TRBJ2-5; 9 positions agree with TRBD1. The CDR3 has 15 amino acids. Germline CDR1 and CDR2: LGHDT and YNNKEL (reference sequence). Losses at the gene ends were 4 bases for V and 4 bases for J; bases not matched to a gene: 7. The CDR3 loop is CASSPTTGGGETQYF. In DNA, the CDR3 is TGTGCCAGCAGCCCAACCACAGGGGGCGGAGAGACCCAGTACTTC.

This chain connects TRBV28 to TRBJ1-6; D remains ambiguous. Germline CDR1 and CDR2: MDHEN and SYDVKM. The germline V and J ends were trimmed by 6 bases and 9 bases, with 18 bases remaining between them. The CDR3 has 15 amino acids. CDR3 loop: CASSLRVSLGSPLHF. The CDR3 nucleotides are TGTGCCAGCAGCTTGCGGGTGTCCTTAGGTTCACCCCTCCACTTT. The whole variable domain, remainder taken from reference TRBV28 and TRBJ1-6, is DVKVTQSSRYLVKRTGEKVFLECVQDMDHENMFWYRQDPGLGLRLIYFSYDVKMKEKGDIPEGYSVSREKKERFSLILESASTNQTSMYLCASSLRVSLGSPLHFGNGTRLTVT.

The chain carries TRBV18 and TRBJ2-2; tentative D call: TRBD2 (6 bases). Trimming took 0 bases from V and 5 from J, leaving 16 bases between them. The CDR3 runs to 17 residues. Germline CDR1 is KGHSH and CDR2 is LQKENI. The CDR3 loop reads CASSPPQPGVGTGELFF. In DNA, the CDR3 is TGTGCCAGCTCACCACCGCAGCCGGGAGTGGGGACCGGGGAGCTGTTTTTT.

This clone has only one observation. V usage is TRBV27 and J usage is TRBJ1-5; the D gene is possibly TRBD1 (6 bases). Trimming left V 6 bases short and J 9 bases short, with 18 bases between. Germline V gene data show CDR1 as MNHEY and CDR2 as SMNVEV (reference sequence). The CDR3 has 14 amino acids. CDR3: CASSQETGRRPQHF. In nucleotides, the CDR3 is TGTGCCAGCAGCCAGGAGACAGGTCGGCGGCCCCAGCATTTT.

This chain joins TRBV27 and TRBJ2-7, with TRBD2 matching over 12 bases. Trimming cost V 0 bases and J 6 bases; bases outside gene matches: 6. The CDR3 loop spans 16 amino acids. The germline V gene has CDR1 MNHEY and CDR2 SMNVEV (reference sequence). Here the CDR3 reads CASSLSTSGRFREQYF. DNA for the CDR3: TGTGCCAGCAGTTTATCAACTAGCGGGAGGTTTCGCGAGCAGTACTTC.

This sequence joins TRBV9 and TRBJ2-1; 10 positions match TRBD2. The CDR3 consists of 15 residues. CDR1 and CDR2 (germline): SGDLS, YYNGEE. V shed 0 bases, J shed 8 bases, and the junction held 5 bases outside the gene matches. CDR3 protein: CASSVGSSGSYEQFF. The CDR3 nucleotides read TGTGCCAGCAGCGTAGGATCTAGCGGGAGTTATGAGCAGTTCTTC.

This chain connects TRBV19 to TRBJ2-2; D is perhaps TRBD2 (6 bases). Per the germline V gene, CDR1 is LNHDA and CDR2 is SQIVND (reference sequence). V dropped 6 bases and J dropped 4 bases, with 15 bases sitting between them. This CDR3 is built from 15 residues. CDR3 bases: TGTGCCAGTAGGGTTACGGGAGCATTCACCGGGGAGCTGTTTTTT. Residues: CASRVTGAFTGELFF.

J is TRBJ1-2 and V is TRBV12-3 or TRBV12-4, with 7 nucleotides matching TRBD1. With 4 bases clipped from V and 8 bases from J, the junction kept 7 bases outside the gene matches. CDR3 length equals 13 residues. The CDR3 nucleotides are TGTGCCAGCAGTTCCCTACAGGGGAGAGGCTACACCTTC. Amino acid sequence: CASSSLQGRGYTF.

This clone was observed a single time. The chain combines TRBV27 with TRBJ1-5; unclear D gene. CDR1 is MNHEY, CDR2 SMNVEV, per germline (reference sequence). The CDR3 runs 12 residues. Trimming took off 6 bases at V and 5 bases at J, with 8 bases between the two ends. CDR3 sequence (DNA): TGTGCCAGCAGGACCGAGGATCAGCCCCAGCATTTT. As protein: CASRTEDQPQHF.

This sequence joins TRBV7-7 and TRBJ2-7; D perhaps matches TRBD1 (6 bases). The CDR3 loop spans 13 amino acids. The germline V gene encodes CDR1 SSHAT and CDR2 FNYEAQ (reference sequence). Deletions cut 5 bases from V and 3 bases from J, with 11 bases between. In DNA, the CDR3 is TGTGCCAGCAGCCTCGGACAGAACTACGAGCAGTACTTC. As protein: CASSLGQNYEQYF.

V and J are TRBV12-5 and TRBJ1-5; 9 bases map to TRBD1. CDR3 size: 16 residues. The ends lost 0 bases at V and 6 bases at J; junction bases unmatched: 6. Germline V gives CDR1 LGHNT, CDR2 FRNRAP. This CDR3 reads CASGLVRQGVGQPQHF. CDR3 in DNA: TGTGCTAGTGGTTTGGTACGACAGGGGGTGGGTCAGCCCCAGCATTTT.